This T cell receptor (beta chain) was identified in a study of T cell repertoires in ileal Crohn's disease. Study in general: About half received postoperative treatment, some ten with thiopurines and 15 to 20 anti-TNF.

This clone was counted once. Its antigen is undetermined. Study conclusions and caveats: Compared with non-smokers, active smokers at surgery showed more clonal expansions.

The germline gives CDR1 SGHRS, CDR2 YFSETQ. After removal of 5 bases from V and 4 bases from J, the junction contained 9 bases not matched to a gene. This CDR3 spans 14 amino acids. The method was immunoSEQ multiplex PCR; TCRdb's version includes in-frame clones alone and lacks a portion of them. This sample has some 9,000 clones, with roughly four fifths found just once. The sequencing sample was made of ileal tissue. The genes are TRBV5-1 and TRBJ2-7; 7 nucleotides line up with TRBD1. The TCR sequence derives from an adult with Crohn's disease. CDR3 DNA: TGCGCCAGCAGAACCGGGACAGTAGGGTACGAGCAGTACTTC. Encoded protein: CASRTGTVGYEQYF. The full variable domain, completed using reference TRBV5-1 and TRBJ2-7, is KAGVTQTPRYLIKTRGQQVTLSCSPISGHRSVSWYQQTPGQGLQFLFEYFSETQRNKGNFPGRFSGRQFSNSRSEMNVSTLELGDSALYLCASRTGTVGYEQYFGPGTRLTVT.